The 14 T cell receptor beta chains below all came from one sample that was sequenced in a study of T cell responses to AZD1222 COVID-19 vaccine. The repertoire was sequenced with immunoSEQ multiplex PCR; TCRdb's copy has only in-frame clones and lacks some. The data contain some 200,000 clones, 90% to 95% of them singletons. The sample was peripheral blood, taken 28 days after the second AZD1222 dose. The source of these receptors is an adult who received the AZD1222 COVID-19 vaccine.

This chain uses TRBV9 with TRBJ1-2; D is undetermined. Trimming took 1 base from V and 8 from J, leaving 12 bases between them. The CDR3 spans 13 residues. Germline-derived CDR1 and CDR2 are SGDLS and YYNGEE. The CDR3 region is CASSVSRTGGYTF. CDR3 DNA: TGTGCCAGCAGCGTAAGCAGGACTGGCGGCTACACCTTC.

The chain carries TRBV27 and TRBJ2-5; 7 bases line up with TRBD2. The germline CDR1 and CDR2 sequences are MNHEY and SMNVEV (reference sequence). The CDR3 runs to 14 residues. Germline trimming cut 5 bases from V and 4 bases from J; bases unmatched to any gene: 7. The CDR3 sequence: CASSVTVAGETQYF. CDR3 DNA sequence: TGTGCCAGCAGTGTGACAGTAGCGGGAGAGACCCAGTACTTC.

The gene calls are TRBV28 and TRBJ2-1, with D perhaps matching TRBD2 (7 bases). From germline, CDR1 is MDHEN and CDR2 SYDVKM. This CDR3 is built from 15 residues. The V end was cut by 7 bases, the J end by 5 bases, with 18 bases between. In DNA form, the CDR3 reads TGTGCCAGCACCGGCTCAGGGGCGGGGGACAATGAGCAGTTCTTC. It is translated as CASTGSGAGDNEQFF. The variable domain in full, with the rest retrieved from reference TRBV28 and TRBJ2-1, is DVKVTQSSRYLVKRTGEKVFLECVQDMDHENMFWYRQDPGLGLRLIYFSYDVKMKEKGDIPEGYSVSREKKERFSLILESASTNQTSMYLCASTGSGAGDNEQFFGPGTRLTVL.

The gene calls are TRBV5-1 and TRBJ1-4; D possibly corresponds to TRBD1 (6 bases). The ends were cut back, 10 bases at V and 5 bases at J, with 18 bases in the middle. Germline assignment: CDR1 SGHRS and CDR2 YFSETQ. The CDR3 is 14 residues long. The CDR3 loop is CASARAGTNEKLFF. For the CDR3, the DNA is TGCGCCTCGGCAAGGGCAGGGACAAATGAAAAACTGTTTTTT.

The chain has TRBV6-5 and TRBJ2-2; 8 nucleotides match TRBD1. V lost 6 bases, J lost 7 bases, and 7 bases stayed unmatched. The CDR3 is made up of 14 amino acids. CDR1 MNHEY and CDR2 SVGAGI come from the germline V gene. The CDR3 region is CASSRGQAHGELFF. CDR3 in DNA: TGTGCCAGCAGCAGGGGACAGGCCCACGGGGAGCTGTTTTTT.

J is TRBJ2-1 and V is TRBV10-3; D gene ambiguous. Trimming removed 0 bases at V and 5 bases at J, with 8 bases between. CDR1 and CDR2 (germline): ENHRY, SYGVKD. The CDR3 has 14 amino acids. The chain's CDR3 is CAISESALDNEQFF. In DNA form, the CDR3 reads TGTGCCATCAGTGAGTCCGCTTTGGACAATGAGCAGTTCTTC.

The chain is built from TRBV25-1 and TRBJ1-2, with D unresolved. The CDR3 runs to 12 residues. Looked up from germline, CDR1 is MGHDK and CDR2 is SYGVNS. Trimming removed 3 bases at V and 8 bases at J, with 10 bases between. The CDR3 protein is CASSDGGGGYTF. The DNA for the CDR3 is TGTGCCAGCAGTGACGGCGGAGGCGGCTACACCTTC.

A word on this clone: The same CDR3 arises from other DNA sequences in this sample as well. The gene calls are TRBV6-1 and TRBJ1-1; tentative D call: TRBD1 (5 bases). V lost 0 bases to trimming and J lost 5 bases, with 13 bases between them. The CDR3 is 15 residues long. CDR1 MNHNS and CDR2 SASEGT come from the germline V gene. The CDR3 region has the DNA TGTGCCAGCAGTGAAGCGCAGGGCGGGGGGACTGAAGCTTTCTTT. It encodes CASSEAQGGGTEAFF.

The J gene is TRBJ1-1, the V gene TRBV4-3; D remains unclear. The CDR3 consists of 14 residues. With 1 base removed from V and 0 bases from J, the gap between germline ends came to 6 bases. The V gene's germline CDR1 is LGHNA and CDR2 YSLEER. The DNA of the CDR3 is TGCGCCAGCAGCCAAGTTACGGTGAACACTGAAGCTTTCTTT. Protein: CASSQVTVNTEAFF.

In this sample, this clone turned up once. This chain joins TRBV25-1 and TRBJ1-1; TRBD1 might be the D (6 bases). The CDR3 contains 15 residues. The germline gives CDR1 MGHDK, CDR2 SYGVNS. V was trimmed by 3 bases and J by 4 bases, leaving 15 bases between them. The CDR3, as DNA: TGTGCCAGCAGTGACCTTCAGGGGTGGGCCACTGAAGCTTTCTTT. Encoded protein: CASSDLQGWATEAFF.

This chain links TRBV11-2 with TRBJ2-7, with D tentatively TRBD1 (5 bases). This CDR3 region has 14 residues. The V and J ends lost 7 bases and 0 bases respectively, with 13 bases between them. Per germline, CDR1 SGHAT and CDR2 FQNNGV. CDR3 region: CASTPDTTSYEQYF. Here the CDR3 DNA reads TGTGCCAGCACCCCGGACACAACCTCCTACGAGCAGTACTTC.

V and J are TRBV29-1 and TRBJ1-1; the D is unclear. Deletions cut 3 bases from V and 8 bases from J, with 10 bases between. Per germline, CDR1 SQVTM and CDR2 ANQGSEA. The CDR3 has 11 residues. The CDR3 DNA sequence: TGCAGCGTTGACCTGCATCCCGAAGCTTTCTTT. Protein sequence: CSVDLHPEAFF.

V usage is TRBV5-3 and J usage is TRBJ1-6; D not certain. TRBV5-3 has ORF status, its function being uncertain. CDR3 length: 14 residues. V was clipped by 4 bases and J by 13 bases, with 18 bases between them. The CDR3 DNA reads TGTGCCAGAAGCACCCATCTACCAGAGGAGCCCCTCCACTTT. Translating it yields CARSTHLPEEPLHF.

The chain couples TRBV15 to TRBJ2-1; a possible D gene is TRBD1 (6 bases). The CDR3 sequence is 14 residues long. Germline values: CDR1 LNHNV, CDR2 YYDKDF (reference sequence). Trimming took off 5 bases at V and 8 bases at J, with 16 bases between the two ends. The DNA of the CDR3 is TGTGCCACCAGCCCCGAGGGGGAATCATATGAGCAGTTCTTC. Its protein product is CATSPEGESYEQFF. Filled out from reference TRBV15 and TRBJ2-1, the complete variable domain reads DAMVIQNPRYQVTQFGKPVTLSCSQTLNHNVMYWYQQKSSQAPKLLFHYYDKDFNNEADTPDNFQSRRPNTSFCFLDIRSPGLGDTAMYLCATSPEGESYEQFFGPGTRLTVL.